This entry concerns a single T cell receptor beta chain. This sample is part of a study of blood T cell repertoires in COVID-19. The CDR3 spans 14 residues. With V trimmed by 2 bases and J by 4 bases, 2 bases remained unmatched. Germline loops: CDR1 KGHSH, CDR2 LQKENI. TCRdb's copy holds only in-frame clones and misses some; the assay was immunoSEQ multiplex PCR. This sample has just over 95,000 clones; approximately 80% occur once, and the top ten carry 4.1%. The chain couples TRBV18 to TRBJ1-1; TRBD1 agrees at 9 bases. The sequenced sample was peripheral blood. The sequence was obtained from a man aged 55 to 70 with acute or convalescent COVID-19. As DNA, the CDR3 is TGTGCCAGCTCACCAGGACAGGGGATCACTGAAGCTTTCTTT. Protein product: CASSPGQGITEAFF.